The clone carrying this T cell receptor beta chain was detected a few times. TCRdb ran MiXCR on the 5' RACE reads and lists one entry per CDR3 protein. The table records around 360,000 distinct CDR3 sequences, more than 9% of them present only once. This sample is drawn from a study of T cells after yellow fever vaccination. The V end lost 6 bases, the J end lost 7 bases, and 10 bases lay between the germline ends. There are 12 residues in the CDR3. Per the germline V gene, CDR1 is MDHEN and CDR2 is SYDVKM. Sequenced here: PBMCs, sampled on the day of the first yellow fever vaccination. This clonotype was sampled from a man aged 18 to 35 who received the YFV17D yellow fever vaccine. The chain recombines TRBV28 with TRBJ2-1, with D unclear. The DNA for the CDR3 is TGTGCCAGCAGGGTAGGAGCTAATGAGCAGTTCTTC. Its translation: CASRVGANEQFF.